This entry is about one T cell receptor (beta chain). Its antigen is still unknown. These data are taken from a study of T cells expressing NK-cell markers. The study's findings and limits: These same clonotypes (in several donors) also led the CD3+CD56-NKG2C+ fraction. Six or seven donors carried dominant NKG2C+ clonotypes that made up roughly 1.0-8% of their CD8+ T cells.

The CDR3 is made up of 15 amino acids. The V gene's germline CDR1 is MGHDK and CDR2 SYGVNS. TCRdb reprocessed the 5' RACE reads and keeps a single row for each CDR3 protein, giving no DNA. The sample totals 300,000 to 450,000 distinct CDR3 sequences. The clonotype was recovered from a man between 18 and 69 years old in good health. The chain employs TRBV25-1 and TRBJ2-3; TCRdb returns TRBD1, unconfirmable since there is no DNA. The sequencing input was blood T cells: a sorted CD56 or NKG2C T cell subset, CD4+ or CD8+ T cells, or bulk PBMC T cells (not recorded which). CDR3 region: CASSTPGPLTDTQYF.